This T cell receptor (beta chain) was captured by sequencing in a study of T cell changes during pregnancy in multiple sclerosis. Assay: immunoSEQ multiplex PCR; the TCRdb copy retains only in-frame clones and omits some. The sample yields tens of thousands of clones, 90% seen once. V lost 1 base and J lost 2, with 12 bases in between. The CDR3 spans 15 residues. Germline V lookup: CDR1 SEHNR, CDR2 FQNEAQ (reference sequence). This TCR was sampled from a female donor in good health, enrolled as a control in a pregnancy study. This chain links TRBV7-9 with TRBJ2-7; TRBD1 is a possible D gene (5 bases). This material consisted of peripheral blood, taken in the first trimester of pregnancy. The CDR3 spells CASSLVSDITYEQYF. In nucleotides, the CDR3 is TGTGCCAGCAGCTTAGTATCGGACATCACCTACGAGCAGTACTTC.